This passage covers 29 T cell receptor beta chains from one sample sequenced in a study of shared clonotypes between healthy human individuals. Assay used: immunoSEQ multiplex PCR; TCRdb lists only in-frame clones, some missing. The table shows under 200,000 clones, with roughly 93% occurring only once. The sample taken for sequencing was naive CD4+ T cells sorted from blood. Subset described: CD45RA+ positively selected. The receptors here all came from a woman aged 30 to 39 in good health.

V usage is TRBV7-7 and J usage is TRBJ2-5; no clear D. CDR3 length: 13 residues. Between the trimmed V and J ends, which lost 7 bases and 1 base, there was a span of 10 bases. Germline-derived CDR1 and CDR2 are SSHAT and FNYEAQ (reference sequence). CDR3 sequence (DNA): TGTGCCAGCACCTCGGCGGTCCAAGAGACCCAGTACTTC. Residues: CASTSAVQETQYF.

The table lists this clone with a few counts. The rearrangement joins TRBV28 to TRBJ1-3, with 7 bases aligning to TRBD1. V shed 6 bases, J shed 4 bases, and the junction held 6 bases outside the gene matches. Germline CDR1 and CDR2: MDHEN and SYDVKM. The CDR3 sequence is 14 residues long. As DNA, the CDR3 is TGTGCCAGCAGCCCGGGACAGTTGGGAAACACCATATATTTT. Translated, it gives CASSPGQLGNTIYF.

V gene TRBV28 combines with J gene TRBJ1-5, with D unresolved. The CDR3 is made up of 13 amino acids. V was pared by 6 bases and J by 16 bases, with 22 bases between. Germline V CDR1 and CDR2: MDHEN, SYDVKM. CDR3 region: CASSQITREKDHF. DNA of the CDR3: TGTGCCAGCAGCCAAATCACCCGGGAAAAAGACCATTTT. The entire variable domain, with the rest obtained from reference TRBV28 and TRBJ1-5, is as follows: DVKVTQSSRYLVKRTGEKVFLECVQDMDHENMFWYRQDPGLGLRLIYFSYDVKMKEKGDIPEGYSVSREKKERFSLILESASTNQTSMYLCASSQITREKDHFGDGTRLSIL.

This chain connects TRBV28 to TRBJ1-1; the D is unclear. The CDR3 is made up of 14 amino acids. In germline, CDR1 is MDHEN, CDR2 SYDVKM. V dropped 2 bases and J dropped 5 bases, with 12 bases sitting between them. CDR3 in amino acids: CASSLGSPRTEAFF. The CDR3, as DNA: TGTGCCAGCAGTTTAGGGTCCCCCAGGACTGAAGCTTTCTTT.

This clone was counted once. The chain employs TRBV10-3 and TRBJ1-1; 7 positions agree with TRBD1. Unmatched junction bases numbered 3, after V lost 3 bases and J lost 5 bases. The CDR3 covers 13 residues. In germline, CDR1 is ENHRY, CDR2 SYGVKD. CDR3 bases: TGTGCCATCAGTGAAAGGGACAGAACTGAAGCTTTCTTT. It is translated as CAISERDRTEAFF.

The chain has TRBV19 and TRBJ1-3; D uncertain. V shed 10 bases and J shed 0 bases, with 10 bases lying between them. The germline V gene has CDR1 LNHDA and CDR2 SQIVND (reference sequence). The CDR3 runs 13 residues. As DNA, the CDR3 is TGTGCCACAGCCGGCATCTCTGGAAACACCATATATTTT. Translating gives CATAGISGNTIYF.

The rearrangement joins TRBV19 to TRBJ2-2, with a tentative D call TRBD2 (6 bases). Trimming cost V 5 bases and J 5 bases, with 18 bases left between them. The CDR3 contains 16 residues. Germline V lookup: CDR1 LNHDA, CDR2 SQIVND (reference sequence). In nucleotides, the CDR3 is TGTGCCAGTAGTGGAGGGCGAGCCGTGAGAACCGGGGAGCTGTTTTTT. It is translated as CASSGGRAVRTGELFF.

This rearrangement joins TRBV18 to TRBJ1-1, with 7 bases fitting TRBD1. Germline V gene lookup returns CDR1 KGHSH and CDR2 LQKENI. The CDR3 loop spans 14 amino acids. J lost 4 bases, V lost 6 bases, and 8 bases had no gene match. Written as DNA, the CDR3 is TGTGCCAGCTCCCCTACGACAGGGAGCACTGAAGCTTTCTTT. It encodes CASSPTTGSTEAFF.

The V call is TRBV11-3, the J call TRBJ2-5, with D uncertain. The V gene's germline CDR1 is SGHNT and CDR2 YENEEA. This CDR3 contains 14 residues. V lost 1 base and J 5 bases, leaving 11 bases between the germline ends. CDR3 sequence (DNA): TGTGCCAGCAGCTTAGGAGGATTCGAGGAGACCCAGTACTTC. It is translated as CASSLGGFEETQYF.

The chain links TRBV5-6 to TRBJ1-2; D not resolved. The CDR3 consists of 15 residues. Germline CDR1 SGHDT, CDR2 YYEEEE. V was trimmed by 4 bases and J by 5 bases, leaving 18 bases between them. The CDR3 here is CASSLMSSTPYGYTF. For the CDR3, the DNA is TGTGCCAGCAGCCTAATGTCCTCGACGCCGTATGGCTACACCTTC. The whole variable domain, filled in from reference TRBV5-6 and TRBJ1-2, reads DAGVTQSPTHLIKTRGQQVTLRCSPKSGHDTVSWYQQALGQGPQFIFQYYEEEERQRGNFPDRFSGHQFPNYSSELNVNALLLGDSALYLCASSLMSSTPYGYTFGSGTRLTVV.

The chain links TRBV5-1 to TRBJ1-5, with TRBD1 as a possible D gene (5 bases). CDR1 is SGHRS, CDR2 YFSETQ, per germline. The V gene lost 1 base and the J gene lost 7 bases, with 9 bases spanning the gap. The CDR3 is 13 residues long. The CDR3 reads CASSLLAGQPQHF. The CDR3 nucleotides are TGCGCCAGCAGCTTGTTGGCAGGGCAGCCCCAGCATTTT.

The CDR3 region is CASSPPQGRERETQYF. CDR3 in DNA: TGTGCCAGCTCACCACCACAGGGGCGCGAGAGAGAGACCCAGTACTTC. V usage is TRBV18 and J usage is TRBJ2-5; the match to TRBD1 covers 7 bases. Trimming removed 0 bases from V and 4 bases from J; junction bases left unmatched: 8. The CDR3 consists of 16 residues. The V gene's germline CDR1 is KGHSH and CDR2 LQKENI. The entire variable domain, with the rest obtained from reference TRBV18 and TRBJ2-5, is as follows: NAGVMQNPRHLVRRRGQEARLRCSPMKGHSHVYWYRQLPEEGLKFMVYLQKENIIDESGMPKERFSAEFPKEGPSILRIQQVVRGDSAAYFCASSPPQGRERETQYFGPGTRLLVL.

The chain uses TRBV27 and TRBJ1-2, with D perhaps matching TRBD1 (5 bases). The germline V and J ends were trimmed by 3 bases and 8 bases, with 13 bases remaining between them. Germline assignment: CDR1 MNHEY and CDR2 SMNVEV (reference sequence). The CDR3 covers 13 residues. The CDR3 spells CASSFRQGGGYTF. The CDR3 nucleotides are TGTGCCAGCAGTTTCAGGCAGGGCGGAGGCTACACCTTC.

This clone was recorded only once. V usage is TRBV6-1 and J usage is TRBJ1-2; possibly TRBD1 for D (6 bases). The CDR3 has 12 residues. Germline CDR1 and CDR2: MNHNS and SASEGT. V lost 5 bases and J 3 bases, leaving 7 bases between the germline ends. The CDR3 loop reads CASSQGYYGYTF. The CDR3 DNA follows: TGTGCCAGCAGTCAGGGGTACTATGGCTACACCTTC.

The J gene is TRBJ1-4, the V gene TRBV5-4, with 12 bases matching TRBD1. Per the germline V gene, CDR1 is SGHNT and CDR2 is YYREEE (reference sequence). The CDR3 is made up of 15 amino acids. The trim removed 3 bases at V and 6 bases at J, leaving 3 bases unmatched. Written as DNA, the CDR3 is TGTGCCAGCAGCTCGGGGACAGGGGGCGATGAAAAACTGTTTTTT. This translates into CASSSGTGGDEKLFF.

The gene calls are TRBV5-1 and TRBJ1-2; TRBD1 matches 8 bases. The CDR3 totals 14 residues. V gave up 2 bases and J gave up 8 bases; unmatched junction bases: 8. Per germline, CDR1 SGHRS and CDR2 YFSETQ. CDR3: CASSLPGQGRGYTF. The DNA of the CDR3 is TGCGCCAGCAGCTTACCTGGACAGGGCCGAGGCTACACCTTC.

The J gene is TRBJ2-7, the V gene TRBV28; perhaps D is TRBD1 or TRBD2 (6 bases each). The germline CDR1 and CDR2 sequences are MDHEN and SYDVKM. V lost 4 bases and J 2 bases, leaving 18 bases between the germline ends. The CDR3 contains 16 residues. CDR3 nucleotide sequence: TGTGCCAGCAGTTCTCCCCTGGGGGGCGATGCCTACGAGCAGTACTTC. Amino acid sequence: CASSSPLGGDAYEQYF.

The gene calls are TRBV19 and TRBJ2-7, with 10 nucleotides matching TRBD2. Trimming took 3 bases from V and 0 from J; bases not matched to a gene: 5. Germline values: CDR1 LNHDA, CDR2 SQIVND (reference sequence). The CDR3 sequence is 16 residues long. CDR3 in DNA: TGTGCCAGTAGTATTAGCGGGAGGATCTACTCCTACGAGCAGTACTTC. Protein sequence: CASSISGRIYSYEQYF.

The gene calls are TRBV7-3 and TRBJ2-7; D gene uncertain. V lost 2 bases to trimming and J lost 5 bases, with 19 bases between them. Looked up from germline, CDR1 is SGHTA and CDR2 is FQGTGA. The CDR3 is 16 amino acids. This chain's CDR3 is CASSLLPNPSVNEQYF. The CDR3, as DNA: TGTGCCAGCAGCTTATTGCCGAACCCCTCGGTGAACGAGCAGTACTTC.

This clone was recorded once. This chain links TRBV5-1 with TRBJ2-7, with 9 bases fitting TRBD2. CDR1 and CDR2 from the germline V gene are SGHRS and YFSETQ. J lost 6 bases, V lost 0 bases, and 7 bases had no gene match. CDR3 length: 15 residues. The CDR3 reads CASSLALSGSGEQYF. CDR3 DNA: TGCGCCAGCAGCTTGGCCCTTAGCGGGAGTGGCGAGCAGTACTTC.

The genes are TRBV7-9 and TRBJ2-5, with a tentative D call TRBD2 (5 bases). The last part of the DNA fits TRBJ2-7 better; the J call may be wrong. CDR1 and CDR2 (germline): SEHNR, FQNEAQ (reference sequence). CDR3 length: 14 residues. The CDR3 is CASSFRGSDHEQYF. DNA of the CDR3: TGTGCCAGCAGCTTTCGAGGGAGTGACCACGAGCAGTACTTC.

V gene TRBV30 combines with J gene TRBJ2-5; D unresolved. The better agreement between TRBJ2-7 and the DNA end casts doubt on the J call. This CDR3 has 14 amino acids. The V gene's germline CDR1 is GTSNPN and CDR2 SVGIG (reference sequence). CDR3 DNA: TGTGCCTGGAGCAGCCCGAACCGTGGGGACGAGCAGTACTTC. It encodes CAWSSPNRGDEQYF.

This rearrangement joins TRBV5-1 to TRBJ2-1; D is undetermined. The CDR3 is made up of 15 amino acids. Germline V gives CDR1 SGHRS, CDR2 YFSETQ. The V end was cut by 3 bases, the J end by 3 bases, with 13 bases between. CDR3 sequence reads: CASSSTTGGYNEQFF. For the CDR3, the DNA is TGCGCCAGCAGCTCCACCACGGGTGGCTACAATGAGCAGTTCTTC.

The V gene is TRBV28, the J gene TRBJ2-6; tentatively, D is TRBD2 (7 bases). The CDR3 spans 17 residues. Germline V gene lookup returns CDR1 MDHEN and CDR2 SYDVKM. V lost 7 bases and J lost 2, with 18 bases in between. CDR3 in DNA: TGTGCCAGCACCACCCCACCCGGGGGGCCTGGGGCCAACGTCCTGACTTTC. Translating gives CASTTPPGGPGANVLTF.

The rearrangement joins TRBV5-1 to TRBJ2-7, with 8 bases identical to TRBD1. The CDR3 contains 16 residues. V lost 5 bases and J lost 3; bases outside the gene matches: 13. The germline V gene encodes CDR1 SGHRS and CDR2 YFSETQ. This CDR3 is CASRSIGQGDHYEQYF. CDR3 in DNA: TGCGCCAGCAGGAGTATTGGACAGGGCGATCACTACGAGCAGTACTTC.

V is TRBV11-2 and J is TRBJ2-1, with 10 bases identical to TRBD2. Germline V gene sequence: CDR1 SGHAT, CDR2 FQNNGV. The V and J ends lost 0 bases and 10 bases, in that order; junction bases with no gene match: 12. This CDR3 is built from 17 residues. The CDR3 region has the DNA TGTGCCAGCAGCTTAGATTGGAGGGCTAGCGGGAGAGGGGAGCAGTTCTTC. Residues: CASSLDWRASGRGEQFF.

The CDR3 protein is CASSLGAGGYAGELFF. The CDR3 nucleotides are TGTGCCAGCAGCTTAGGGGCAGGGGGCTATGCCGGGGAGCTGTTTTTT. This chain connects TRBV7-8 to TRBJ2-2, with 8 bases lining up with TRBD1. The V gene end was trimmed by 1 base and the J gene end by 6 bases; junction bases not matched to a gene: 7. The CDR3 has 16 amino acids. Germline CDR1 reads SGHVS; CDR2 reads FQNEAQ.

The chain carries TRBV5-1 and TRBJ2-7; possible D gene TRBD2, 5 bases. This CDR3 spans 14 amino acids. V was pared by 2 bases and J by 0 bases, with 9 bases between. CDR1 is SGHRS and CDR2 is YFSETQ in the germline V gene. DNA for the CDR3: TGCGCCAGCAGCTTAAGACTAAACTCCTACGAGCAGTACTTC. Protein sequence: CASSLRLNSYEQYF.

The CDR3 sequence is CASSWDNLNTEAFF. For the CDR3, the DNA is TGTGCCAGCAGCTGGGATAACTTGAACACTGAAGCTTTCTTT. The chain recombines TRBV7-9 with TRBJ1-1; D is uncertain. The CDR3 runs 14 residues. Germline CDR1 and CDR2: SEHNR and FQNEAQ (reference sequence). V lost 4 bases to trimming and J lost 0 bases, with 9 bases between them.